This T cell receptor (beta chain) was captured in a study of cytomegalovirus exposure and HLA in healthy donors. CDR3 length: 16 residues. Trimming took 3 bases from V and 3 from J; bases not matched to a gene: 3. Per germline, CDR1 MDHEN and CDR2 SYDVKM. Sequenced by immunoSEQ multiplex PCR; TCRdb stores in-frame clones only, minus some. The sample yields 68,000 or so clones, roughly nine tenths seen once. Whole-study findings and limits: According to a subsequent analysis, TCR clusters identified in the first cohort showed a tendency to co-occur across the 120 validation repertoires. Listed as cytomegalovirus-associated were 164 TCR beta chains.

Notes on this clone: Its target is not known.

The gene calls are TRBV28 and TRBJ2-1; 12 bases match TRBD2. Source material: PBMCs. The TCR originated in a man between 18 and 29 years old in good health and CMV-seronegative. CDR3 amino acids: CASSLLTSGSYNEQFF. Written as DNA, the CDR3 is TGTGCCAGCAGTTTGCTGACTAGCGGGAGCTACAATGAGCAGTTCTTC.